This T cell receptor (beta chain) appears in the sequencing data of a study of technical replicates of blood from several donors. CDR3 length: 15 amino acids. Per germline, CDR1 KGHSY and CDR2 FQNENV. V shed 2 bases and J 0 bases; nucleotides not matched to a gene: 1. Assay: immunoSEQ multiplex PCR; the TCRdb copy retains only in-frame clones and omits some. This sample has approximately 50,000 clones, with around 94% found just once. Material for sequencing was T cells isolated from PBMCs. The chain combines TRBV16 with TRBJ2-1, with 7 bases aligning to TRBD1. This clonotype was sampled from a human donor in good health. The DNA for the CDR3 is TGTGCCAGCAGCCAAAGACAGGGCTCCTACAATGAGCAGTTCTTC. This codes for CASSQRQGSYNEQFF.